This T cell receptor beta chain was retrieved from a study of blood T cell repertoires in COVID-19. Participants spanned ages roughly 18 to 90 years and resided in roughly 26 US areas. Germline CDR1 SGHTA, CDR2 FQGTGA. The ends lost 6 bases at V and 5 bases at J; junction bases unmatched: 7. The CDR3 length is 16 residues. Original methodology: Nucleated cell number was recorded as an estimate derived from reference gene primer amplification. TCRdb keeps only in-frame clones here, not all; method: immunoSEQ multiplex PCR. V, J and clone size are those of that table, while D and trimming were read from the DNA. The profile shows 200,000 to 300,000 clones, 83% of them singletons.

This TCR was sampled from a middle-aged woman who had been exposed to COVID-19. This chain uses TRBV7-3 with TRBJ2-3; TRBD2 agrees at 14 bases. Sequencing was performed on PBMCs or T cells enriched from blood (not recorded which). CDR3 nucleotide sequence: TGTGCCAGCAGTTCGACTAGCGGGGGGGCAGGAGATACGCAGTATTTT. This translates into CASSSTSGGAGDTQYF.